This T cell receptor (beta chain) originates from a study of molecular identifiers for immune sequencing clone quantification. Study results and caveats: The study reportedly detected spiked Jurkat TCR RNA from one cell among around 1 million naive cells.

TCRdb passed the PCR reads through MiXCR, listing each CDR3 protein once. The sample consists of 85,000 to 100,000 distinct CDR3 sequences, 20% to 25% of them appearing once. The sample holds a few counts of this clonotype. What it binds is not known. The receptor was isolated from a human donor in good health. Some libraries in this study had Jurkat cell RNA spiked in. Source material: naive CD8+ T cells from blood, with Jurkat cell RNA spiked in. Described subset: FACS-sorted CD8+CD4-CCR7+CD45RA+ naive T cells.

The CDR3 sequence is CASSLREETQYF. CDR3 coding DNA: TGTGCCAGCAGCCTCAGGGAAGAGACCCAGTACTTC. The chain couples TRBV7-9 to TRBJ2-5; weak D call: TRBD1 (5 bases). Trimming left V 5 bases short and J 3 bases short, with 7 bases between. The CDR3 loop spans 12 amino acids. Germline CDR1 SEHNR, CDR2 FQNEAQ (reference sequence). Based on the CDR3 plus reference TRBV7-9 and TRBJ2-5, the full variable domain is DTGVSQNPRHKITKRGQNVTFRCDPISEHNRLYWYRQTLGQGPEFLTYFQNEAQLEKSRLLSDRFSAERPKGSFSTLEIQRTEQGDSAMYLCASSLREETQYFGPGTRLLVL.